A single sample gave rise to the 3 T cell receptor beta chains below, sequenced in a study of cytomegalovirus exposure and HLA in healthy donors. Researchers ran the PCR with 60 Vbeta and 13 Jbeta primers. Generated by immunoSEQ multiplex PCR, the TCRdb table keeps only in-frame clones and is missing some. Of approximately 120,000 clones detected, about four fifths appear once; the ten largest clones hold approximately 3.8%. Sequences were obtained from PBMCs. The origin of the receptors is a woman aged 40 to 50 in good health and CMV-seropositive.

This clone is a singleton in its sample. The chain links TRBV9 to TRBJ2-5; 7 nucleotides line up with TRBD2. The DNA end favors TRBJ2-7, so the J call may be wrong. The length of the CDR3 is 16 residues. CDR1 SGDLS and CDR2 YYNGEE come from the germline V gene. For the CDR3, the DNA is TGTGCCAGCAGCGTAGGCAGGGAGGGAATTTTCGGCGAGCAGTACTTC. Translating gives CASSVGREGIFGEQYF.

This sequence joins TRBV11-3 and TRBJ2-7; 10 bases align to TRBD1. The CDR3 totals 15 residues. The V and J ends lost 6 bases and 6 bases, in that order; junction bases with no gene match: 11. The germline V gene has CDR1 SGHNT and CDR2 YENEEA. In DNA, the CDR3 is TGTGCCAGCAGGCGTACCGGGACAGGGGCCGGCGAGCAGTACTTC. It encodes CASRRTGTGAGEQYF. The full variable domain, its missing parts supplied by reference TRBV11-3 and TRBJ2-7, is EAGVVQSPRYKIIEKKQPVAFWCNPISGHNTLYWYLQNLGQGPELLIRYENEEAVDDSQLPKDRFSAERLKGVDSTLKIQPAELGDSAVYLCASRRTGTGAGEQYFGPGTRLTVT.

This clone has more than one count but fewer than ten. The gene calls are TRBV23-1 and TRBJ2-1; TRBD2 aligns across 7 bases. TRBV23-1 is marked as an open reading frame, function uncertain. The CDR3 has 14 residues. Losses at the gene ends were 8 bases for V and 7 bases for J; bases not matched to a gene: 11. The CDR3 here is CASWREKSRNEQFF. The DNA for the CDR3 is TGCGCCAGCTGGCGGGAGAAGTCCAGAAATGAGCAGTTCTTC.